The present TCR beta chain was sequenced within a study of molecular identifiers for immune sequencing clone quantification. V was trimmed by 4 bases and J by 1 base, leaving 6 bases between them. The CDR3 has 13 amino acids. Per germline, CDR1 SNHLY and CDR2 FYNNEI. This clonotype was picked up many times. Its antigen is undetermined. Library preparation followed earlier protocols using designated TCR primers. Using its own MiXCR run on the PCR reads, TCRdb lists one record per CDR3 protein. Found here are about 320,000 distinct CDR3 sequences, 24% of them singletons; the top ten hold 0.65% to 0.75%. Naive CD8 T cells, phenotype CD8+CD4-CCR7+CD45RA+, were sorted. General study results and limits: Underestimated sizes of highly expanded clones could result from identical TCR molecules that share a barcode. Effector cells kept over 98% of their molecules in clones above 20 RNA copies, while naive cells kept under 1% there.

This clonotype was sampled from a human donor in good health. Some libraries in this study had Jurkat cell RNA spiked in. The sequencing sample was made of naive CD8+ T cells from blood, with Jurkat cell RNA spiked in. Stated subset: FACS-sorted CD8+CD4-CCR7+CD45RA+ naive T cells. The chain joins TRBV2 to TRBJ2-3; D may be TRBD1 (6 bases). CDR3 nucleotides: TGTGCCAGCAGTGGGGGGCGCACAGATACGCAGTATTTT. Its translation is CASSGGRTDTQYF.